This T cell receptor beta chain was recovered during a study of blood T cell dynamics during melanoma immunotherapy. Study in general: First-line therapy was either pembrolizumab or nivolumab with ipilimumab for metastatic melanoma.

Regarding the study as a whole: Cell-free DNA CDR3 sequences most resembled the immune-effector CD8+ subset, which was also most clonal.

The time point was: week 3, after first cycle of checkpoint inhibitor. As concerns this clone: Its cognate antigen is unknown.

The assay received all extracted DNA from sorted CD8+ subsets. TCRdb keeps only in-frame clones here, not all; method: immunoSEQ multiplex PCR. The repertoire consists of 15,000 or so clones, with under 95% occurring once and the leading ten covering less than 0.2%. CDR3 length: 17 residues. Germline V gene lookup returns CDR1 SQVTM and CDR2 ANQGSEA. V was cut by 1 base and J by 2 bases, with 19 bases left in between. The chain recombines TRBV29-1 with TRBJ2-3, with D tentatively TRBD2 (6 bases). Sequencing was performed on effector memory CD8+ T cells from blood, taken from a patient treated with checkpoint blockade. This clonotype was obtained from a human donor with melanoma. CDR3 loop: CSVEGPNPGDLTDTQYF. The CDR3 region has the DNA TGCAGCGTTGAAGGACCCAACCCGGGGGATCTCACAGATACGCAGTATTTT.